This TCR beta chain came from a study of control samples from healthy donors and cancer patients. Sequencing used immunoSEQ multiplex PCR; TCRdb keeps in-frame clones, though not all of them. Among 170,000 or so clones listed, 75% to 95% were seen once. The CDR3 covers 14 residues. The V end lost 5 bases, the J end lost 9 bases, and 17 bases lay between the germline ends. Germline lookup yields CDR1 SEHNR and CDR2 FQNEAQ (reference sequence). The source of this sequence is a middle-aged woman in good health. The chain employs TRBV7-9 and TRBJ1-5, with D perhaps TRBD1 (6 bases). Sample: blood. The CDR3 region is CASSLGGGNGPQHF. CDR3 in DNA: TGTGCCAGCAGCCTGGGTGGGGGCAACGGGCCCCAGCATTTT. Full variable domain (remainder filled in from reference TRBV7-9 and TRBJ1-5): DTGVSQNPRHKITKRGQNVTFRCDPISEHNRLYWYRQTLGQGPEFLTYFQNEAQLEKSRLLSDRFSAERPKGSFSTLEIQRTEQGDSAMYLCASSLGGGNGPQHFGDGTRLSIL.